Reported below is one TCR beta chain. Its matching antigen is unknown. Germline values: CDR1 LGHDT, CDR2 YNNKEL (reference sequence). V dropped 0 bases and J dropped 1 base, with 7 bases sitting between them. The CDR3 sequence is 15 residues long. Using a J-beta primer mix together with a sample-barcoded 5' primer, a second PCR was run for roughly 6 to 12 cycles. TCRdb redid the calling of the 5' RACE reads with MiXCR, one entry per CDR3 protein. This sample yields fewer than 1.5 million distinct CDR3 sequences, of which 40% to 50% are seen a single time; roughly 7.9% belongs to the top ten. The data originate from a study of blood T cells in healthy people across ages. Whole-study findings and limits: Estimated diversity, derived from one million T cells, was regarded as an underestimate. Expanded clonotype shifts may have been confounded, as the donors had an unknown CMV status. Relative to aged donors, long-lived donors carried more naive CD4+ cells and displayed higher diversity.

Sequencing was done on a sample of blood. The sequence was obtained from a woman between 18 and 29 years old in good health. The chain uses TRBV3-1 and TRBJ1-5; D is unresolved. The CDR3 DNA follows: TGTGCCAGCAGCCAAGATTGGCAGAGCAATCAGCCCCAGCATTTT. Its translation is CASSQDWQSNQPQHF.